This T cell receptor beta chain was obtained from a study of blood T cell repertoires in COVID-19. Study summary: Sources were T cells, B-cell-depleted T cells, or PBMCs; the material itself was cDNA or gDNA.

This clone has more than one count but fewer than ten. This CDR3 has 21 amino acids. Trimming took 1 base from V and 0 from J, leaving 25 bases between them. Germline CDR1 and CDR2: LGHNA and YNFKEQ. In the original processing: Amplification from reference gene primers served as the basis for estimated nucleated cell counts. Libraries were prepared by immunoSEQ multiplex PCR; TCRdb keeps only in-frame clonotypes and omits some of them. From that table come the V and J calls and clone size; the DNA was used to work out D and trimming. The sample consists of some 130,000 clones, about four fifths of them appearing once.

This sequence was found in an elderly woman with acute or convalescent COVID-19. Material: peripheral blood. This chain links TRBV4-2 with TRBJ2-1; TRBD2 is a possible D gene (5 bases). Here the CDR3 reads CASSQARASWTLLGSYNEQFF. CDR3 coding DNA: TGTGCCAGCAGCCAAGCACGGGCTAGCTGGACCCTACTGGGCTCCTACAATGAGCAGTTCTTC.